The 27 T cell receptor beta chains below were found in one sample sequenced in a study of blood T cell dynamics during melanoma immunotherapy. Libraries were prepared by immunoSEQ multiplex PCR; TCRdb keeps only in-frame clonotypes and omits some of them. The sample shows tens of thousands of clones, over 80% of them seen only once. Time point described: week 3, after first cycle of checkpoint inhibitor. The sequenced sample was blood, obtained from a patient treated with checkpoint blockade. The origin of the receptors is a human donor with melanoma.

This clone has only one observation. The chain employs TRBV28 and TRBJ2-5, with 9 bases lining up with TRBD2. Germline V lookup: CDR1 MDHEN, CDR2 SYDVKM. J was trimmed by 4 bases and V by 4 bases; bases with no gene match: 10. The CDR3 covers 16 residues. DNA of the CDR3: TGTGCCAGCAGTTCCCCGGGTAGCGGGAGAAGAGAGACCCAGTACTTC. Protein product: CASSSPGSGRRETQYF.

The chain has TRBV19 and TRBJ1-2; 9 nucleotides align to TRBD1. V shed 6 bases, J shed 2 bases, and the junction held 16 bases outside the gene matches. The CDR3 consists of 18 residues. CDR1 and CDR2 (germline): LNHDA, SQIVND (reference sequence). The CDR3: CASRRGPGQGRPNYGYTF. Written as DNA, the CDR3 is TGTGCCAGTAGAAGGGGGCCCGGACAGGGGCGACCAAACTATGGCTACACCTTC.

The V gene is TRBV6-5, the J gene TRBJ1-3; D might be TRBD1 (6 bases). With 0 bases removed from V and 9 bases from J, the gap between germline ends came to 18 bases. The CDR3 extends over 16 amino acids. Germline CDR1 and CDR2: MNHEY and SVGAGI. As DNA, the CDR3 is TGTGCCAGCAGTTACTCGAGAGGGGCAGGGGCAGGCACCATATATTTT. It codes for CASSYSRGAGAGTIYF.

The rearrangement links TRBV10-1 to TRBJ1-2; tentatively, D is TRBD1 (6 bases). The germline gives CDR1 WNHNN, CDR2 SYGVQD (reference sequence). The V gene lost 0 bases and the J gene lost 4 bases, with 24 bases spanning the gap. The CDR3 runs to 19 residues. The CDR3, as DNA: TGCGCCAGCAGTGAGTCGACGCGCTATCTCTATGACAGGACCTATGGCTACACCTTC. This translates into CASSESTRYLYDRTYGYTF.

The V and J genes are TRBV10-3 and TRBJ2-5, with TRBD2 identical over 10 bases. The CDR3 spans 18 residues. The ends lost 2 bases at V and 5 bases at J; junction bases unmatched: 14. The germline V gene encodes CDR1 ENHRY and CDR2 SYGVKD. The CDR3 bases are TGTGCCATCAGTGAGGCCCCTGGGCTAGCGGGAGCGGGTGAGACCCAGTACTTC. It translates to CAISEAPGLAGAGETQYF.

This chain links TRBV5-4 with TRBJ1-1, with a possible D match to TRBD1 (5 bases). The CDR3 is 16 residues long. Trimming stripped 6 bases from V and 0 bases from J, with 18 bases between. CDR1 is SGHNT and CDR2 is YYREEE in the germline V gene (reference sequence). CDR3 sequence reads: CASTPSRGSMNTEAFF. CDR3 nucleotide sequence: TGTGCCAGCACCCCATCGAGGGGTAGCATGAACACTGAAGCTTTCTTT.

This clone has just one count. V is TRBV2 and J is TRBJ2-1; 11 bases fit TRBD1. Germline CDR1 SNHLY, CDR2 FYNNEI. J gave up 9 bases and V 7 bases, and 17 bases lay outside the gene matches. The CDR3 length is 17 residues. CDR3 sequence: CASILSREDRGHAEQFF. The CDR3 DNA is TGTGCCAGCATCCTCTCCCGGGAGGACAGGGGGCATGCTGAGCAGTTCTTC.

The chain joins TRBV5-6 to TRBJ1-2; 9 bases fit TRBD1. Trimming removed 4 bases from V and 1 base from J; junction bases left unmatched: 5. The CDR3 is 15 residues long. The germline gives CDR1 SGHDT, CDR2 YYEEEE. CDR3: CASSPGQGLNYGYTF. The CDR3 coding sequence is TGTGCCAGCAGCCCGGGACAGGGACTTAACTATGGCTACACCTTC. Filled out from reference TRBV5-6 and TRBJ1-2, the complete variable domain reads DAGVTQSPTHLIKTRGQQVTLRCSPKSGHDTVSWYQQALGQGPQFIFQYYEEEERQRGNFPDRFSGHQFPNYSSELNVNALLLGDSALYLCASSPGQGLNYGYTFGSGTRLTVV.

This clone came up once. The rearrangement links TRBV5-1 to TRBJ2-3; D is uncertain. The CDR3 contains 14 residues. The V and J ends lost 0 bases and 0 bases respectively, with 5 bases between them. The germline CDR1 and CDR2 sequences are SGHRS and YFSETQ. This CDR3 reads CASSLGASTDTQYF. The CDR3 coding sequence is TGCGCCAGCAGCTTGGGAGCGAGCACAGATACGCAGTATTTT.

CDR3: CASSILGGGRTEAFF. The CDR3 DNA sequence: TGTGCCAGTAGTATATTAGGGGGCGGACGTACTGAAGCTTTCTTT. The chain employs TRBV19 and TRBJ1-1, with TRBD1 matching over 7 bases. V shed 2 bases and J 5 bases; nucleotides not matched to a gene: 8. Germline V gene sequence: CDR1 LNHDA, CDR2 SQIVND (reference sequence). The CDR3 covers 15 residues.

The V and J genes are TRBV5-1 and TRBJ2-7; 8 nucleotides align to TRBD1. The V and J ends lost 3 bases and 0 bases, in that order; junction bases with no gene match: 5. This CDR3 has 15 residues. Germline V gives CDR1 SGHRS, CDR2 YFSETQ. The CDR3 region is CASSSAGQGSYEQYF. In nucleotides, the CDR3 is TGCGCCAGCAGCTCCGCCGGACAGGGCTCCTACGAGCAGTACTTC.

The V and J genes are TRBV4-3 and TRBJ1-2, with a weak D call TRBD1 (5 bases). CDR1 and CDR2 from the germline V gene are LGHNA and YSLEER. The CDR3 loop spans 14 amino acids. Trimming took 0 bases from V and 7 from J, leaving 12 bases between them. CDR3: CASSQDRVPSGYTF. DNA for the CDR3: TGCGCCAGCAGCCAAGACAGGGTACCCTCTGGCTACACCTTC.

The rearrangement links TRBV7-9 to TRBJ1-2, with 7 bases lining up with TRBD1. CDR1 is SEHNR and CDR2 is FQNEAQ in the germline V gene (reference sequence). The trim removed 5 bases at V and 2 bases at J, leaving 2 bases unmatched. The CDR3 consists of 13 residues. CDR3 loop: CASSPGQNYGYTF. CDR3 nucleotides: TGTGCCAGCAGCCCGGGACAGAACTATGGCTACACCTTC.

CDR3 sequence reads: CASLRQSGLQETQYF. The CDR3 bases are TGTGCCAGCCTTAGGCAGTCGGGCCTACAAGAGACCCAGTACTTC. This chain joins TRBV7-2 and TRBJ2-5; D gene unclear. Germline assignment: CDR1 SGHTA and CDR2 FQGNSA. The V end lost 8 bases, the J end lost 2 bases, and 18 bases lay between the germline ends. The CDR3 loop spans 15 amino acids.

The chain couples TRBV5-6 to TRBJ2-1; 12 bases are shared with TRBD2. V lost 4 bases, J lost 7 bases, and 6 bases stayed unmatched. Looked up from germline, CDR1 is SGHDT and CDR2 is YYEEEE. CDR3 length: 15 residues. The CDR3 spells CASSPGLAGQNEQFF. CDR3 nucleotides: TGTGCCAGCAGCCCTGGACTAGCGGGACAAAATGAGCAGTTCTTC.

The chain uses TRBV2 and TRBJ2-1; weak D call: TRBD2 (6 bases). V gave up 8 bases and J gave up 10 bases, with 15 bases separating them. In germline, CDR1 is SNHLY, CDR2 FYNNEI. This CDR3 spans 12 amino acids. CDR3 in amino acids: CASGWDSQEQFF. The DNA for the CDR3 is TGTGCCAGCGGCTGGGACTCGCAAGAGCAGTTCTTC.

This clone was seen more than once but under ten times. CDR3 sequence reads: CASSGFGHQVKWEANTEAFF. The CDR3 region has the DNA TGCGCCAGCAGCGGGTTTGGACACCAGGTGAAATGGGAGGCGAACACTGAAGCTTTCTTT. This chain links TRBV5-1 with TRBJ1-1, with a tentative D call TRBD1 (5 bases). Germline CDR1 SGHRS, CDR2 YFSETQ. V was shortened by 4 bases and J by 1 base, with 29 bases between the two germline ends. The CDR3 sequence is 20 residues long.

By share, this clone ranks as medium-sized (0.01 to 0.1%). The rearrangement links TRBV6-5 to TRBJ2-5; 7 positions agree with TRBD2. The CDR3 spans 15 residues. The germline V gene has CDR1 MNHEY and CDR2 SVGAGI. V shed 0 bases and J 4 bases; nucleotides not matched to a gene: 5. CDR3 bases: TGTGCCAGCAGTTACTCGGGGGGGTTAGGAGAGACCCAGTACTTC. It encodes CASSYSGGLGETQYF.

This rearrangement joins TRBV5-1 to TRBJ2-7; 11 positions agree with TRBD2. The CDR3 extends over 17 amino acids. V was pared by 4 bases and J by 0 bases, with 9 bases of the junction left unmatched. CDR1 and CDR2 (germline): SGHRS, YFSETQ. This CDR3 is CASSLRLAGSSSYEQYF. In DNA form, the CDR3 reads TGCGCCAGCAGCCTCCGACTAGCGGGAAGTTCCTCCTACGAGCAGTACTTC.

CDR3 in amino acids: CASRSSVHYTDTQYF. For the CDR3, the DNA is TGTGCCAGCAGGTCTAGCGTACACTACACAGATACGCAGTATTTT. V usage is TRBV6-1 and J usage is TRBJ2-3; TRBD2 is a possible D gene (6 bases). V was trimmed by 6 bases and J by 2 bases, leaving 15 bases between them. Germline V CDR1 and CDR2: MNHNS, SASEGT. The CDR3 extends over 15 amino acids.

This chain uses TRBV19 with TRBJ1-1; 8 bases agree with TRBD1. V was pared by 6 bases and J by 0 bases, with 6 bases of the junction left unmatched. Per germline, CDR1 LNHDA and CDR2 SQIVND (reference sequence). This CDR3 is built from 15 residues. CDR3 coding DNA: TGTGCCAGTAGCCCTTCGGACAGGGTGAACACTGAAGCTTTCTTT. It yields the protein CASSPSDRVNTEAFF. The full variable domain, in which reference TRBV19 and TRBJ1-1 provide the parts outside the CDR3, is DGGITQSPKYLFRKEGQNVTLSCEQNLNHDAMYWYRQDPGQGLRLIYYSQIVNDFQKGDIAEGYSVSREKKESFPLTVTSAQKNPTAFYLCASSPSDRVNTEAFFGQGTRLTVV.

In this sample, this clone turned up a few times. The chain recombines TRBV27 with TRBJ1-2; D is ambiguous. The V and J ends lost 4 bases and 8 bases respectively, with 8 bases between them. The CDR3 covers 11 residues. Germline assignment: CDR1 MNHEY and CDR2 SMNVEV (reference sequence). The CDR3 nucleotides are TGTGCCAGCAGTTCAGGTGCGGGCTACACCTTC. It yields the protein CASSSGAGYTF.

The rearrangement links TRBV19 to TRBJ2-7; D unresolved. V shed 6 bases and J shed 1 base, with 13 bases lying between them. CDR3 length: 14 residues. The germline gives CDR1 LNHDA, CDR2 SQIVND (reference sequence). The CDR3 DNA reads TGTGCCAGTAGATCTGGGGATTGGTCCTACGAGCAGTACTTC. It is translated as CASRSGDWSYEQYF.

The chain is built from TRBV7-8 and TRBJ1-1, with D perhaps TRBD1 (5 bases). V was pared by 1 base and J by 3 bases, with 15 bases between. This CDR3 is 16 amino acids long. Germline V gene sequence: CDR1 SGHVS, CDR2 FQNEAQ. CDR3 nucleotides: TGTGCCAGCAGCTTAGGTTGGACATCGGGATACACTGAAGCTTTCTTT. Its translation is CASSLGWTSGYTEAFF.

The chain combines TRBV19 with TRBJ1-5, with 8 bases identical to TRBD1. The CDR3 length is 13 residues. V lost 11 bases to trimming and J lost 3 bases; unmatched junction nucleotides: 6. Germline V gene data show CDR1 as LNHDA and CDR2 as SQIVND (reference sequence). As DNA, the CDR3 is TGTGCCGGCGGGACAGGTTACAATCAGCCCCAGCATTTT. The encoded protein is CAGGTGYNQPQHF.

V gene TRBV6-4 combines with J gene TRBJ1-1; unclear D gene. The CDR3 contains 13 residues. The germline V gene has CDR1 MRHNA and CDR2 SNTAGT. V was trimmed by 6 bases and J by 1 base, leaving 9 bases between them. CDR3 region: CASSVGQNTEAFF. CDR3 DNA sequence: TGTGCCAGCAGCGTTGGCCAGAACACTGAAGCTTTCTTT.

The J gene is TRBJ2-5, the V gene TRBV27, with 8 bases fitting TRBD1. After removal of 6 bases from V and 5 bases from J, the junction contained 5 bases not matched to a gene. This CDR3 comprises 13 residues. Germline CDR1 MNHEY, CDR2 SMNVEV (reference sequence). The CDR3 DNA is TGTGCCAGCAGGGACAGGGTCCGGGAGACCCAGTACTTC. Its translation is CASRDRVRETQYF.